These T cell receptor beta chains were read from a single sample in a study of prognosis after radiotherapy for stage I lung cancer. Using its own MiXCR run on the multiplex PCR reads, TCRdb lists one record per CDR3 protein. In the table there are over 45,000 distinct CDR3 sequences, around 27% of which are singletons. The sequenced sample was PBMCs, obtained before or after stereotactic body radiation therapy (not recorded which). The origin of the receptors is a donor aged 50 or older with non-small cell lung cancer. The CDR3 runs from the conserved cysteine through the conserved F or W. D genes are given only for firm matches. Clone size is given for some rows only: seen once, a few or many times, or a class if the clone is expanded.

d_call: .
j_call: TRBJ1-6
v_call: TRBV19
cdr3_length: 14
clone_size: once
cdr3_aa: CASRSLRPDSSLHF
cdr3_nt: TGTGCCAGTAGATCTTTACGGCCGGATTCATCCCTCCACTTT

d_call: .
j_call: TRBJ1-5
v_call: TRBV27
cdr3_length: 14
clone_size: .
cdr3_aa: CDSSLSGTNQLQHF
cdr3_nt: TGTGACAGCAGTCTTTCAGGGACCAATCAGCTCCAGCATTTT

d_call: .
j_call: TRBJ1-5
v_call: TRBV4-2
cdr3_length: 13
clone_size: many
cdr3_aa: CASSQDWDQPQHF
cdr3_nt: TGTGCCAGCAGCCAAGATTGGGATCAGCCCCAGCATTTT

d_call: .
j_call: TRBJ1-3
v_call: TRBV7-2
cdr3_length: 15
clone_size: many
cdr3_aa: CASSLQFAGGNTIYF
cdr3_nt: TGTGCCAGCAGCTTACAATTTGCAGGAGGAAACACCATATATTTT

d_call: .
j_call: TRBJ1-4
v_call: TRBV4-3
cdr3_length: 16
clone_size: many
cdr3_aa: CASSQADGWGDEKLFF
cdr3_nt: TGCGCCAGCAGCCAAGCGGACGGGTGGGGGGATGAAAAACTGTTTTTT

d_call: TRBD1
j_call: TRBJ2-1
v_call: TRBV30
cdr3_length: 13
clone_size: many
cdr3_aa: CAWSQGAYNEQFF
cdr3_nt: TGTGCCTGGAGTCAGGGGGCCTACAATGAGCAGTTCTTC

d_call: TRBD2
j_call: TRBJ2-5
v_call: TRBV7-9
cdr3_length: 15
clone_size: many
cdr3_aa: CASLAGGPQLETQYF
cdr3_nt: TGTGCCAGCCTAGCGGGGGGCCCCCAATTAGAGACCCAGTACTTC

d_call: TRBD2
j_call: TRBJ2-1
v_call: TRBV5-6
cdr3_length: 14
clone_size: .
cdr3_aa: CASSGGGLYNEQFF
cdr3_nt: TGTGCCAGCAGCGGCGGGGGGCTATACAATGAGCAGTTCTTC

d_call: .
j_call: TRBJ1-1
v_call: TRBV10-3
cdr3_length: 14
clone_size: many
cdr3_aa: CAISDEGGGTEAFF
cdr3_nt: TGTGCCATCAGTGACGAGGGGGGGGGCACTGAAGCTTTCTTT

d_call: TRBD1
j_call: TRBJ1-1
v_call: TRBV20-1
cdr3_length: 12
clone_size: many
cdr3_aa: CSAGRGGSEAFF
cdr3_nt: TGCAGTGCAGGCAGGGGGGGGAGTGAAGCTTTCTTT

d_call: TRBD2
j_call: TRBJ2-2
v_call: TRBV6-2/TRBV6-3
cdr3_length: 15
clone_size: once
cdr3_aa: CASGTSGVNTGELFF
cdr3_nt: TGTGCCAGCGGTACTAGCGGGGTGAACACCGGGGAGCTGTTTTTT

d_call: .
j_call: TRBJ1-5
v_call: TRBV12-3/TRBV12-4
cdr3_length: 13
clone_size: many
cdr3_aa: CASSLASNQPQHF
cdr3_nt: TGTGCCAGCAGTTTAGCCAGCAATCAGCCCCAGCATTTT

d_call: TRBD1
j_call: TRBJ1-2
v_call: TRBV6-1
cdr3_length: 16
clone_size: many
cdr3_aa: CASSRSRGGGDYGYTF
cdr3_nt: TGTGCCAGCAGTCGGTCCCGGGGAGGGGGCGACTATGGCTACACCTTC

d_call: .
j_call: TRBJ2-7
v_call: TRBV11-2
cdr3_length: 11
clone_size: many
cdr3_aa: CASSPSLEQYF
cdr3_nt: TGTGCCAGCAGCCCCTCCCTAGAGCAGTACTTC

d_call: .
j_call: TRBJ1-1
v_call: TRBV7-2
cdr3_length: 16
clone_size: many
cdr3_aa: CASSLGHGVMNTEAFF
cdr3_nt: TGTGCCAGCAGCTTAGGTCATGGGGTGATGAACACTGAAGCTTTCTTT